The next 20 T cell receptor beta chains were all read from a single sample in a study of cytomegalovirus exposure and HLA in healthy donors. 60 Vbeta and 13 Jbeta primers were used in PCR. The method was immunoSEQ multiplex PCR; TCRdb's version includes in-frame clones alone and lacks a portion of them. Of some 40,000 clones listed, 74% are singletons. Sequencing was carried out using PBMCs. These receptors were obtained from a man aged 25 to 45 in good health and CMV-seronegative.

The chain carries TRBV11-1 and TRBJ2-5; D is possibly TRBD2 (7 bases). The V and J ends lost 6 bases and 6 bases respectively, with 23 bases between them. Germline lookup yields CDR1 SGHAT and CDR2 FQDESV (reference sequence). The CDR3 is 16 amino acids. The CDR3 spells CASRDGGGGIGKTQYF. The CDR3 nucleotides read TGTGCCAGCAGAGATGGGGGCGGGGGTATTGGAAAGACCCAGTACTTC.

The chain recombines TRBV5-4 with TRBJ1-1; 7 bases match TRBD1. The junction had 10 bases not matched to a gene; V was cut back by 4 bases and J by 4 bases. This CDR3 has 15 residues. Germline CDR1 and CDR2: SGHNT and YYREEE (reference sequence). The CDR3: CASSAPPQGGTEAFF. CDR3 coding DNA: TGTGCCAGCAGCGCCCCACCCCAGGGGGGCACTGAAGCTTTCTTT.

This clone was seen a few times. This chain connects TRBV6-1 to TRBJ1-1; D not certain. V was pared by 3 bases and J by 5 bases, with 16 bases between. This CDR3 has 15 amino acids. CDR1 and CDR2 from the germline V gene are MNHNS and SASEGT. CDR3 sequence (DNA): TGTGCCAGCAGTGAGAATATACGAGGGCTGACTGAAGCTTTCTTT. This translates into CASSENIRGLTEAFF.

The chain has TRBV7-3 and TRBJ2-7; 8 nucleotides agree with TRBD1. The length of the CDR3 is 13 residues. V lost 5 bases, J lost 9 bases, and 9 bases stayed unmatched. CDR1 is SGHTA and CDR2 is FQGTGA in the germline V gene. CDR3 in amino acids: CASSADADRGQYF. CDR3 nucleotide sequence: TGTGCCAGCAGCGCAGACGCAGACAGGGGGCAGTACTTC.

The rearrangement links TRBV11-2 to TRBJ2-5; possibly TRBD2 for D (6 bases). The CDR3 has 14 residues. Germline V gives CDR1 SGHAT, CDR2 FQNNGV. V was pared by 7 bases and J by 2 bases, with 14 bases between. CDR3 sequence: CASNRGVWQETQYF. For the CDR3, the DNA is TGTGCCAGCAACCGCGGGGTTTGGCAAGAGACCCAGTACTTC.

The chain uses TRBV15 and TRBJ2-1; 12 positions match TRBD2. Germline V gene data show CDR1 as LNHNV and CDR2 as YYDKDF (reference sequence). J lost 5 bases, V lost 6 bases, and 20 bases had no gene match. The CDR3 extends over 20 amino acids. CDR3 region: CATSPESRTSGIGRNNEQFF. CDR3 DNA: TGTGCCACCAGTCCCGAATCTAGGACTAGCGGGATAGGTAGAAACAATGAGCAGTTCTTC.

V gene TRBV11-2 combines with J gene TRBJ1-2, with D uncertain. This CDR3 has 13 residues. The V end was cut by 1 base, the J end by 5 bases, with 8 bases between. The V gene's germline CDR1 is SGHAT and CDR2 FQNNGV. The CDR3 loop is CASSLGPEYGYTF. For the CDR3, the DNA is TGTGCCAGCAGCTTAGGGCCAGAATATGGCTACACCTTC.

The rearrangement uses TRBV19 and TRBJ2-7; 10 nucleotides align to TRBD2. V was pared by 1 base and J by 2 bases, with 2 bases of the junction left unmatched. The CDR3 loop spans 15 amino acids. Germline CDR1 and CDR2: LNHDA and SQIVND (reference sequence). The CDR3 sequence: CASSIGTSGAYEQYF. The CDR3 bases are TGTGCCAGTAGTATAGGAACTAGCGGGGCCTACGAGCAGTACTTC.

The chain joins TRBV7-9 to TRBJ1-5; tentatively, D is TRBD1 (6 bases). This CDR3 spans 14 amino acids. Germline CDR1 is SEHNR and CDR2 is FQNEAQ (reference sequence). V was trimmed by 4 bases and J by 0 bases, leaving 7 bases between them. CDR3 amino acids: CASSSQGSNQPQHF. CDR3 in DNA: TGTGCCAGCAGCTCACAGGGTAGCAATCAGCCCCAGCATTTT. Full variable domain (remainder filled in from reference TRBV7-9 and TRBJ1-5): DTGVSQNPRHKITKRGQNVTFRCDPISEHNRLYWYRQTLGQGPEFLTYFQNEAQLEKSRLLSDRFSAERPKGSFSTLEIQRTEQGDSAMYLCASSSQGSNQPQHFGDGTRLSIL.

The chain employs TRBV5-1 and TRBJ2-3; tentatively, D is TRBD1 (5 bases). V was shortened by 0 bases and J by 1 base, with 6 bases between the two germline ends. Germline loops: CDR1 SGHRS, CDR2 YFSETQ. The CDR3 sequence is 14 residues long. The CDR3 region is CASSLGRGTDTQYF. In DNA, the CDR3 is TGCGCCAGCAGCTTGGGCAGGGGCACAGATACGCAGTATTTT.

This clone has a handful of counts. J is TRBJ1-3 and V is TRBV6-5; D uncertain. V was trimmed by 7 bases and J by 2 bases, leaving 9 bases between them. Germline V gives CDR1 MNHEY, CDR2 SVGAGI. The CDR3 totals 13 residues. CDR3 DNA sequence: TGTGCCAGCAAGAGAACGCCTGGAAACACCATATATTTT. Residues: CASKRTPGNTIYF.

The CDR3 nucleotides are TGTGCCAGCAGCTCCCACACGAGCGGGAGTCTTGTCTACAATGAGCAGTTCTTC. As protein: CASSSHTSGSLVYNEQFF. V is TRBV5-5 and J is TRBJ2-1; TRBD2 matches at 8 bases. Germline CDR1 reads SGHKS; CDR2 reads YYEKEE (reference sequence). This CDR3 is built from 18 residues. The trim removed 3 bases at V and 3 bases at J, leaving 14 bases unmatched.

The genes are TRBV28 and TRBJ1-1; no firm D call. Germline V lookup: CDR1 MDHEN, CDR2 SYDVKM. Trimming left V 1 base short and J 0 bases short, with 9 bases between. This CDR3 is 15 amino acids long. CDR3 sequence: CASSLLLSVNTEAFF. CDR3 DNA: TGTGCCAGCAGTTTATTACTTTCGGTGAACACTGAAGCTTTCTTT.

The chain joins TRBV2 to TRBJ2-3, with TRBD2 matching over 12 bases. Germline V gene sequence: CDR1 SNHLY, CDR2 FYNNEI. The CDR3 length is 18 residues. The trim removed 4 bases at V and 3 bases at J, leaving 11 bases unmatched. The CDR3 DNA is TGTGCCAGCAGTGGGACTAGCGGGAATGCTGTGTTAACAGATACGCAGTATTTT. This translates into CASSGTSGNAVLTDTQYF.

Sample share makes this clone medium-sized. The V call is TRBV5-4, the J call TRBJ1-2; TRBD1 aligns across 8 bases. The CDR3 runs 16 residues. Per germline, CDR1 SGHNT and CDR2 YYREEE (reference sequence). V gave up 0 bases and J gave up 3 bases; unmatched junction bases: 7. The CDR3 nucleotides read TGTGCCAGCAGCTTGGTTGGGGGACAGGAATACTATGGCTACACCTTC. Encoded protein: CASSLVGGQEYYGYTF. Complete variable domain (other parts from reference TRBV5-4 and TRBJ1-2): ETGVTQSPTHLIKTRGQQVTLRCSSQSGHNTVSWYQQALGQGPQFIFQYYREEENGRGNFPPRFSGLQFPNYSSELNVNALELDDSALYLCASSLVGGQEYYGYTFGSGTRLTVV.

The rearrangement links TRBV28 to TRBJ2-1; the match to TRBD1 covers 8 bases. Trimming removed 4 bases from V and 8 bases from J; junction bases left unmatched: 10. The CDR3 length is 15 residues. CDR1 and CDR2 (germline): MDHEN, SYDVKM. CDR3 amino acids: CASSSPQIQGDEQFF. CDR3 sequence (DNA): TGTGCCAGCAGTTCCCCGCAGATACAGGGGGATGAGCAGTTCTTC.

This rearrangement joins TRBV7-9 to TRBJ1-1; 7 bases align to TRBD1. This CDR3 spans 14 amino acids. J was trimmed by 0 bases and V by 5 bases; bases with no gene match: 3. The germline CDR1 and CDR2 sequences are SEHNR and FQNEAQ (reference sequence). In DNA form, the CDR3 reads TGTGCCAGCAGCAAGACAGGGATGAACACTGAAGCTTTCTTT. It encodes CASSKTGMNTEAFF.

The chain links TRBV10-3 to TRBJ2-7; 9 bases line up with TRBD1. Losses at the gene ends were 6 bases for V and 7 bases for J; bases not matched to a gene: 10. This CDR3 region has 14 residues. Looked up from germline, CDR1 is ENHRY and CDR2 is SYGVKD. This CDR3 reads CAIRPGQGGGEQYF. The DNA of the CDR3 is TGTGCCATCAGGCCGGGACAGGGAGGGGGAGAGCAGTACTTC.

This clone was counted a few times. This chain uses TRBV19 with TRBJ1-4; 9 bases agree with TRBD1. This CDR3 is built from 14 residues. Germline-derived CDR1 and CDR2 are LNHDA and SQIVND (reference sequence). V trimming: 8 bases; J trimming: 2 bases; junction bases outside the gene matches: 3. CDR3 sequence (DNA): TGTGCCAGTGCCGACAGGGGGACTAATGAAAAACTGTTTTTT. This encodes CASADRGTNEKLFF.

This chain links TRBV30 with TRBJ1-5, with 9 bases that match TRBD1. V shed 6 bases, J shed 4 bases, and the junction held 4 bases outside the gene matches. CDR1 is GTSNPN and CDR2 is SVGIG in the germline V gene (reference sequence). The CDR3 has 13 residues. The CDR3 nucleotides are TGTGCCTGTTCGACAGGGGGTAATCAGCCCCAGCATTTT. It specifies CACSTGGNQPQHF.